These 17 T cell receptor beta chains share one sample of origin, sequenced in a study of blood T cell repertoires in COVID-19. TCRdb keeps only in-frame clones here, not all; method: immunoSEQ multiplex PCR. The table records some 170,000 clones, 81% of them present only once. The sample was peripheral blood. The source of these receptors is a woman in her thirties or forties with COVID-19, enrolled during active disease.

This chain joins TRBV10-3 and TRBJ1-6; 8 bases fit TRBD1. The CDR3 length is 14 residues. Germline CDR1 ENHRY, CDR2 SYGVKD. V dropped 6 bases and J dropped 9; count of bases not matched to a gene: 7. CDR3 protein: CAIREGQAASPLHF. The CDR3 DNA follows: TGTGCCATCAGGGAGGGACAGGCGGCTTCACCCCTCCACTTT.

The chain employs TRBV9 and TRBJ2-1, with D possibly being TRBD2 (6 bases). Trimming cost V 4 bases and J 5 bases, with 28 bases left between them. In germline, CDR1 is SGDLS, CDR2 YYNGEE. This CDR3 region has 19 residues. CDR3 region: CASSRSSGTSNPPDNEQFF. In DNA, the CDR3 is TGTGCCAGCAGCCGCAGCTCCGGGACTTCTAACCCTCCTGACAATGAGCAGTTCTTC. Full variable domain (remainder filled in from reference TRBV9 and TRBJ2-1): DSGVTQTPKHLITATGQRVTLRCSPRSGDLSVYWYQQSLDQGLQFLIQYYNGEERAKGNILERFSAQQFPDLHSELNLSSLELGDSALYFCASSRSSGTSNPPDNEQFFGPGTRLTVL.

In its sample, this clone was seen a few times. The chain uses TRBV4-2 and TRBJ2-3; 13 bases line up with TRBD2. Trimming removed 2 bases from V and 4 bases from J; junction bases left unmatched: 3. This CDR3 comprises 16 residues. Germline values: CDR1 LGHNA, CDR2 YNFKEQ. CDR3 bases: TGTGCCAGCAGCCAAATACTAGCGGGAGGGCCAGATACGCAGTATTTT. This codes for CASSQILAGGPDTQYF.

The rearrangement uses TRBV2 and TRBJ2-7; TRBD1 matches at 7 bases. Trimming removed 6 bases from V and 3 bases from J; junction bases left unmatched: 8. CDR1 is SNHLY and CDR2 is FYNNEI in the germline V gene. The CDR3 has 14 residues. The CDR3 is CASSRQGFGYEQYF. CDR3 in DNA: TGTGCCAGCAGCAGACAGGGTTTCGGCTACGAGCAGTACTTC.

The V gene is TRBV21-1, the J gene TRBJ2-3; TRBD2 was called by the table and not checked on the DNA. TRBV21-1 corresponds to a pseudogene. This CDR3 has 14 residues. CDR3 nucleotide sequence: TGTGCCAGCAGCTGTAACTTCAACACAGATACGCAGTATTTT. Translating it yields CASSCNFNTDTQYF.

The chain couples TRBV4-1 to TRBJ1-2; D unclear. The CDR3 covers 13 residues. Trimming left V 3 bases short and J 8 bases short, with 13 bases between. CDR1 MGHRA and CDR2 YSYEKL come from the germline V gene. CDR3 in DNA: TGCGCCAGCAGCCAGAACACCCTCCAGGGCTACACCTTC. It yields the protein CASSQNTLQGYTF.

This clone was seen just once. V usage is TRBV6-5 and J usage is TRBJ2-5, with TRBD2 as a possible D gene (5 bases). In germline, CDR1 is MNHEY, CDR2 SVGAGI. Trimming pared 5 bases from V and 1 base from J, leaving 8 bases between. The CDR3 contains 13 residues. The CDR3 is CASSRDFQETQYF. The CDR3, as DNA: TGTGCCAGCAGTCGGGATTTCCAAGAGACCCAGTACTTC.

The V and J genes are TRBV21-1 and TRBJ1-2. TRBV21-1 is tagged as a pseudogene. This CDR3 has 12 amino acids. The DNA for the CDR3 is TGTGCCAGCCTACCGGGAGCTCTGGACTACACCTTC. As protein: CASLPGALDYTF.

Only one count was recorded for this clone. The V and J genes are TRBV30 and TRBJ2-1; 11 nucleotides match TRBD2. Germline V gene lookup returns CDR1 GTSNPN and CDR2 SVGIG (reference sequence). Trimming removed 2 bases from V and 5 bases from J; junction bases left unmatched: 8. This CDR3 is built from 16 residues. DNA for the CDR3: TGTGCCTGGAGTCAAGGTTTAGCGGGAGGGCACAATGAGCAGTTCTTC. Residues: CAWSQGLAGGHNEQFF. The full variable domain, rest sourced from reference TRBV30 and TRBJ2-1, is SQTIHQWPATLVQPVGSPLSLECTVEGTSNPNLYWYRQAAGRGLQLLFYSVGIGQISSEVPQNLSASRPQDRQFILSSKKLLLSDSGFYLCAWSQGLAGGHNEQFFGPGTRLTVL.

DNA for the CDR3: TGTGCCAGCTACACCGGGATCCAAGAGACCCAGTACTTC. Translation gives CASYTGIQETQYF. This chain uses TRBV9 with TRBJ2-5; a weak D match, TRBD2 (5 bases). The V end lost 7 bases, the J end lost 1 base, and 11 bases lay between the germline ends. The germline CDR1 and CDR2 sequences are SGDLS and YYNGEE. The CDR3 consists of 13 residues.

The chain couples TRBV19 to TRBJ2-7, with D possibly TRBD1 on 5 matching bases. The V gene lost 7 bases and the J gene lost 3 bases, with 19 bases spanning the gap. Germline values: CDR1 LNHDA, CDR2 SQIVND (reference sequence). The CDR3 has 15 amino acids. The CDR3 DNA reads as TGTGCCAGTAATGATCCACAGGCCCCACTCTACGAGCAGTACTTC. Translation: CASNDPQAPLYEQYF.

The V gene is TRBV5-4, the J gene TRBJ1-1; 8 bases agree with TRBD1. Per germline, CDR1 SGHNT and CDR2 YYREEE (reference sequence). Unmatched junction bases numbered 3, after V lost 4 bases and J lost 1 base. The CDR3 has 14 residues. CDR3 bases: TGTGCCAGCAGCCAAGGGACAGGGAACACTGAAGCTTTCTTT. It encodes CASSQGTGNTEAFF.

The chain has TRBV28 and TRBJ1-6; the D gene is possibly TRBD1 (6 bases). V lost 5 bases and J 7 bases, leaving 12 bases between the germline ends. The CDR3 runs to 14 residues. Germline-derived CDR1 and CDR2 are MDHEN and SYDVKM. CDR3 protein: CASSLRQANSPLHF. The CDR3, as DNA: TGTGCCAGCAGTCTCCGACAGGCCAATTCACCCCTCCACTTT.

The V and J genes are TRBV12-3 or TRBV12-4 and TRBJ1-1, with D uncertain. This CDR3 region has 13 residues. The V end lost 3 bases, the J end lost 3 bases, and 8 bases lay between the germline ends. The CDR3 loop reads CASSFRQDTEAFF. In DNA, the CDR3 is TGTGCCAGCAGTTTTCGGCAGGACACTGAAGCTTTCTTT.

The rearrangement uses TRBV27 and TRBJ1-4, with TRBD1 as a possible D gene (5 bases). This CDR3 region has 16 residues. Trimming pared 2 bases from V and 4 bases from J, leaving 14 bases between. Germline lookup yields CDR1 MNHEY and CDR2 SMNVEV (reference sequence). The chain's CDR3 is CASSLDHTGSNEKLFF. The CDR3 bases are TGTGCCAGCAGTTTAGATCATACAGGCAGTAATGAAAAACTGTTTTTT.

This chain joins TRBV5-1 and TRBJ1-1; D is ambiguous. The CDR3 is 14 residues long. Germline V gives CDR1 SGHRS, CDR2 YFSETQ. Trimming stripped 1 base from V and 2 bases from J, with 9 bases between. CDR3 protein: CASSLTAGNTEAFF. The CDR3 DNA follows: TGCGCCAGCAGCTTGACGGCGGGAAACACTGAAGCTTTCTTT.

The rearrangement uses TRBV5-1 and TRBJ2-1; TRBD2 aligns across 8 bases. The CDR3 consists of 17 residues. Losses at the gene ends were 4 bases for V and 5 bases for J; bases not matched to a gene: 14. The germline CDR1 and CDR2 sequences are SGHRS and YFSETQ. CDR3 in DNA: TGCGCCAGCAGCATACGCCCGGGACTAGGGCTACACAATGAGCAGTTCTTC. Its protein is CASSIRPGLGLHNEQFF.